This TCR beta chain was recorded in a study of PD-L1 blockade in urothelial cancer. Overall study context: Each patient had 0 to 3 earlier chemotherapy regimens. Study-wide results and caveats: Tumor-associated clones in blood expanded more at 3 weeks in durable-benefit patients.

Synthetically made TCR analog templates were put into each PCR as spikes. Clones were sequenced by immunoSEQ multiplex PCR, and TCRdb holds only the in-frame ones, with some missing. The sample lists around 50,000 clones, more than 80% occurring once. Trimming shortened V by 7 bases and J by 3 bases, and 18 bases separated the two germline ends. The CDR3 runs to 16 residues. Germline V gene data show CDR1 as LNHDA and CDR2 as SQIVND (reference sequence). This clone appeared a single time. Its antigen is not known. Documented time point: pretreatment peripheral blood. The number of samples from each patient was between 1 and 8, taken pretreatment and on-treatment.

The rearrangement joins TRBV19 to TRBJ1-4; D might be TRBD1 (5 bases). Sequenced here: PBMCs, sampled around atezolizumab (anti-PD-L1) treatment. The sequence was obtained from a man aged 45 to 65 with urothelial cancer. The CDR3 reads CASNPEDRGANEKLFF. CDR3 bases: TGTGCCAGTAACCCAGAGGATAGGGGTGCTAATGAAAAACTGTTTTTT.